This is a list of T cell receptor beta chains from one sample in a study of identical twins. TCRdb independently ran MiXCR on the 5' RACE reads; one entry per CDR3 protein. The table has about 530,000 distinct CDR3 sequences, nearly 15% seen once. These data also formed part of another study, on yellow fever vaccine responses in identical twins.

Sequencing input: CD4+ T cells sorted from blood. The receptors come from a woman under 30 in good health. Each CDR3 is given with its conserved first and last residue.

v_call,cdr3_aa
TRBV6-2/TRBV6-3,CASSYRPPGLAGGSHTDTQYF
TRBV28,CASSTPGVSAKNIQYF
TRBV20-1,CSARAGLAGGLQETQYF
TRBV11-1,CASSFWTGGPLGPNEKLFF
TRBV6-2/TRBV6-3,CASRMTGFTGELFF
TRBV12-3/TRBV12-4,CASSISGNYGYTF
TRBV29-1,CSVVSLTNEQFF
TRBV18,CASPRGHLGTDTQYF
TRBV28,CASRWSIFNEQFF
TRBV29-1,CSVDQVRAQKKFENTGELFF
TRBV7-6,CASSSQAGGYTDTQYF
TRBV5-1,CASSLDVFDGYTF
TRBV10-3,CAISESAGSSADTQYF
TRBV28,CASSTAGTGFHEQYF
TRBV12-3/TRBV12-4,CASSSAGTGGPTQYF
TRBV7-9,CASSLGGVGQFF
TRBV20-1,CSAFPGGQVNTEAFF
TRBV20-1,CSAPTTGTEYGYTF
TRBV29-1,CSAEKGTGYEQYF
TRBV29-1,CSVEVAENTGELFF
TRBV29-1,CSVDDRPTGQYF
TRBV6-5,CASSYSGVQGYTF
TRBV20-1,CSASGGLAIQETQYF
TRBV12-3/TRBV12-4,CASSFEGYQPQHF
TRBV2,CASSEEESSYNEQFF
TRBV20-1,CSAREGPKNTGELFF
TRBV15,CATSRINMNTEAFF
TRBV20-1,CSARDQDLASQPQHF
TRBV18,CASSPWAGGRDEQFF
TRBV28,CASSFAGTLSYNEQFF
TRBV20-1,CSASLSTETQYF
TRBV11-2,CASSLVPPTSGSSPNEQFF
TRBV6-1,CASSELPSAGGREQYF
TRBV12-3/TRBV12-4,CASSPGTGGNEQFF
TRBV7-9,CASSLGAGGPSSYEQYF
TRBV7-2,CASSFTFSETQYF
TRBV12-3/TRBV12-4,CASRQMGGQVSYEQYF
TRBV11-2,CASSLVGSGSPLTNNEQFF
TRBV20-1,CSAAWQETQYF
TRBV6-5,CASSYSGRRGEQFF
TRBV7-9,CASYPGPFSTDTQYF
TRBV28,CASSLSGGHSPLHF
TRBV20-1,CSARVGGHTDTQYF
TRBV7-8,CASSLLQGSGTSYNEQFF
TRBV3-1,CASSQGTVPELHF
TRBV6-2/TRBV6-3,CASSYGGSRRASGELFF
TRBV11-2,CASSLEAGGQAPAKNIQYF
TRBV5-1,CASSLSASTNEKLFF
TRBV9,CASSPRTGPYEQYF
TRBV7-9,CASSLIAMNLNTGELFF
TRBV4-2,CASSQARTSGTLYNEQFF
TRBV20-1,CSATSGNNEQFF
TRBV20-1,CSASDRNSYGYTF
TRBV18,CASSPLGLAITGELFF
TRBV25-1,CASSGGLAAVDTQYF